Presented here are 3 T cell receptor beta chains from one specimen sequenced in a study of vaccination and CD4 T cells after COVID-19. Regarding treatment: approximately 9-day PBMC culture with coronavirus spike peptide pools or control peptides (ViraFEST assay). Their antigens are not known. Cultured CD4+ T-cell DNA underwent Oncomine TCR Beta short-read sequencing. MiXCR, run by TCRdb on the PCR reads, gives a single entry per CDR3 protein. The sample includes around 15,000 distinct CDR3 sequences, 50% to 70% of them seen just once. The sequenced sample was CD4+ T cells from blood, cultured in vitro, obtained after SARS-CoV-2 vaccination. The receptor set was obtained from a human donor who had recovered from COVID-19.

The chain joins TRBV6-5 to TRBJ1-1, with 7 bases identical to TRBD1. The CDR3 loop spans 12 amino acids. With V trimmed by 8 bases and J by 8 bases, 8 bases remained unmatched. Germline assignment: CDR1 MNHEY and CDR2 SVGAGI. The CDR3 region has the DNA TGTGCCAGCGCCCGACAGGGAATAGAAGCTTTCTTT. Its protein is CASARQGIEAFF.

The V gene is TRBV20-1, the J gene TRBJ1-1, with TRBD1 matching over 7 bases. The V gene's germline CDR1 is DFQATT and CDR2 SNEGSKA (reference sequence). J lost 7 bases, V lost 0 bases, and 5 bases had no gene match. This CDR3 has 13 residues. The CDR3 is CSARDVRGIEAFF. The DNA for the CDR3 is TGCAGTGCTAGAGATGTCAGGGGGATTGAAGCTTTCTTT.

The V call is TRBV6-5, the J call TRBJ2-7, with no clear D. Per germline, CDR1 MNHEY and CDR2 SVGAGI. The V end lost 2 bases, the J end lost 5 bases, and 7 bases lay between the germline ends. The CDR3 runs to 12 residues. The CDR3 sequence is CASSYLSDEQYF. As DNA, the CDR3 is TGTGCCAGCAGTTACCTGTCCGACGAGCAGTACTTC.